This record concerns one TCR beta chain sequence. These data come from a study of control samples from healthy donors and cancer patients. Repertoires were generated with immunoSEQ multiplex PCR, while TCRdb's copy carries only in-frame clones and drops some. The table records roughly 120,000 clones, about 93% of them present only once. The V segment lost 10 bases and the J segment 0 bases; nucleotides outside the gene matches: 8. The CDR3 spans 14 residues. Per the germline V gene, CDR1 is ENHRY and CDR2 is SYGVKD. This TCR was sampled from a man aged 25 to 40 in good health. V and J are TRBV10-3 and TRBJ1-1; 7 bases align to TRBD1. The sample taken for sequencing was blood. The CDR3 protein is CATLGTVMNTEAFF. The CDR3 DNA follows: TGTGCCACCCTCGGGACAGTCATGAACACTGAAGCTTTCTTT.